This T cell receptor beta chain was profiled in a study of blood T cell repertoires in COVID-19. Study information: Sources were T cells, B-cell-depleted T cells, or PBMCs; the material itself was cDNA or gDNA.

Data came from immunoSEQ multiplex PCR; TCRdb stores just in-frame clones and leaves some out. This repertoire shows a few hundred thousand clones, about 88% found once; its top ten account for around 4.6%. This clone was picked up a small number of times. V lost 3 bases, J lost 4 bases, and 12 bases lay in between. Germline CDR1 is ENHRY and CDR2 is SYGVKD. The CDR3 sequence is 14 residues long. What was sequenced was peripheral blood. V usage is TRBV10-3 and J usage is TRBJ1-2; D perhaps matches TRBD1 (5 bases). The receptor was isolated from a woman in her 40s who had recovered from COVID-19. In DNA form, the CDR3 reads TGTGCCATCAGTGACCTTAAGGGGCTCTATGGCTACACCTTC. Protein product: CAISDLKGLYGYTF.